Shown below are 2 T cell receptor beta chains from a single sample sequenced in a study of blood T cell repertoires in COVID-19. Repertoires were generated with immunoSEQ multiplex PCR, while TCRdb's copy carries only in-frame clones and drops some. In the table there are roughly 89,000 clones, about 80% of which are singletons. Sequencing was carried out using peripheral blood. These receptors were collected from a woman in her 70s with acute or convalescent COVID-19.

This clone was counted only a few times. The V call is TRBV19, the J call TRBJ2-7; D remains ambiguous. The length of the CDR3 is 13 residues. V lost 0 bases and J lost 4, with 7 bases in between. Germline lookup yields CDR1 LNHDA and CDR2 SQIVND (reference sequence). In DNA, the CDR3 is TGTGCCAGTAGTATAGATCTGAGTTACGAGCAGTACTTC. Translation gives CASSIDLSYEQYF.

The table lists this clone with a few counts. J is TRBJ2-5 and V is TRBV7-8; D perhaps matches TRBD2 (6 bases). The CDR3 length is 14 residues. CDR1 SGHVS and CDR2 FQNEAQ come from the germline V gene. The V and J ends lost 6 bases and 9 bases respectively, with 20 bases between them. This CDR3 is CASSRGTGGLAQYF. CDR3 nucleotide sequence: TGTGCCAGCAGTCGAGGGACTGGTGGACTGGCCCAGTACTTC. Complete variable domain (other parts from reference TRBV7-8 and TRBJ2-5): GAGVSQSPRYKVAKRGQDVALRCDPISGHVSLFWYQQALGQGPEFLTYFQNEAQLDKSGLPSDRFFAERPEGSVSTLKIQRTQQEDSAVYLCASSRGTGGLAQYFGPGTRLLVL.